The clone carrying this T cell receptor beta chain turned up a few times. Its antigen is unidentified. cDNA libraries for TCR beta contained unique molecular identifiers. Via MiXCR, TCRdb re-called the PCR reads, giving one row per CDR3 protein. The top ten hold roughly 5.2% of the sample, which has about 770,000 distinct CDR3 sequences, about half seen once. Trimming removed 0 bases from V and 7 bases from J, with 13 bases in between. The CDR3 extends over 14 amino acids. Per the germline V gene, CDR1 is DFQATT and CDR2 is SNEGSKA (reference sequence). These data come from a study of post-analysis software for immune sequencing data. General study points: Higher frequency in patients than in controls was seen for about five TRBV segments, with TRBV5-6, TRBV5-1 and TRBV20-1 among them. Significantly decreased normalized Chao1 diversity was recorded for multiple sclerosis patients relative to controls.

The chain has TRBV20-1 and TRBJ2-1; the D is unclear. The source is a girl aged 10-17 years with multiple sclerosis. Sequenced material: blood. DNA of the CDR3: TGCAGTGCTAGAGATGGGTTTCGTGAAAATGAGCAGTTCTTC. Translated: CSARDGFRENEQFF.